The subject of this entry is one T cell receptor (beta chain). Its antigen is unknown. No qualities accompany the bases; no much larger clone lies one base away. This sample stems from a study of T cell responses to AZD1222 COVID-19 vaccine (dated by TCRdb to about 2021). Broadly, across the study: TCR sequencing was performed for roughly 250 trial participants, of whom some 200 were given two doses of AZD1222 and 26 were given two doses of MenACWY control vaccine. Enrollment into the trials was organized by age into subgroups of 18-55, 56-69 and 70-plus years, and those subgroups contained around 150, 28 and 57 TCR-sequenced participants, respectively.

The CDR3 regions of human TCRbeta chains were analyzed by immunosequencing. Turning to the authors' computational methods: TCRs in the repertoires were matched against a reference library of SARS-CoV-2-specific TCRs that had been generated with the MIRA antigen-specificity platform. Breadth meant the fraction of unique TCRs that were SARS-CoV-2-associated, whereas depth meant the fraction of total T cells that were SARS-CoV-2-associated. Each spike-specific TCR was assigned to its reactive spike region and to a CD4 or CD8 class using the MIRA data. Log10-transformed breadth and depth values were compared by one-way ANOVA with Sidak's multiple comparisons tests. TCRdb obtained this table from immuneACCESS and retained in-frame rearrangements with V and J assigned. These tables miss some clones; where compared with another copy, unresolved V genes account for less than half of the shortfall, and the remainder is unexplained. That table gives V, J and clone size, and the DNA gave D and trimming. This sample comprises approximately 150,000 clones, about 92% of them detected only once. The ten largest account for around 0.85% of the sample.

The CDR3 sequence holds 16 residues, the cysteine and phenylalanine included. Just the 48-base CDR3 DNA is kept, in frame starting at base 1. Ends trimmed: V by 5 bases, J by 7 bases; bases unmatched to a gene: 12. For CDR1 and CDR2, the germline V gene (reference sequence) lists SEHNR and FQNEAQ. Study-level results and caveats: Because no day 14 peak-response samples were available, the repertoires could be characterized only after the peak T cell response. Reportedly, almost half of the unique spike-specific TCRs recognized epitopes lying outside the regions that are mutated in the B.1.351 and B.1.1.7 variants. The 56-69-year group was small, and its depth increase did not reach significance, likely because of low power. Most participants were white British and females outnumbered males, and the authors suggested that clonal diversity may have been underestimated. CD4 TCRs associated with the vaccine covered the entire spike protein, and the dominant responses were in regions 160-218 and 743-854. Conclusions about previously exposed vaccinees were limited because only six AZD1222 recipients were SARS-CoV-2 seropositive at baseline. After two AZD1222 doses, spike-specific TCR breadth and depth were significantly higher than at day 0 and than in MenACWY recipients.

Reading the label with the study, this specimen's time point is: baseline before first vaccination. The sample's treatment or condition label is to be understood as: meningococcal conjugate vaccine given as trial control. The vaccinee samples were drawn from two UK trials, COV001 and COV002, one of which was a single-blind randomized controlled phase 2/3 trial testing AZD1222 (ChAdOx1 nCoV-19) in healthy adults. For TCRbeta chain sequencing, PBMC samples were collected from trial participants at day 0 and at day 28 after the second dose. This receptor was identified in an adult in good health. Sequenced material: peripheral blood, taken on day 0 of MenACWY control vaccination. The rearranged segments are TRBV7-9 and TRBJ1-5; 9 bases in the junction line up with TRBD1. The CDR3 in this case is CASSPWGGQGLQPQHF. The nucleotides read TGTGCCAGCAGCCCCTGGGGGGGACAGGGTCTACAGCCCCAGCATTTT.